The present TCR beta chain was sequenced within a study of CD8 T cells in Susac syndrome. When the RNA was reverse transcribed, random hexamers were used with an input of roughly 0.5 to 1 ug. One entry per CDR3 protein, called by TCRdb with MiXCR from the immunoSEQ multiplex PCR reads. The data hold under 550,000 distinct CDR3 sequences, with approximately 85% observed a single time. The CDR3 has 13 amino acids. Trimming cost V 1 base and J 4 bases, with 5 bases left between them. From germline, CDR1 is LNHDA and CDR2 SQIVND (reference sequence). This TCR derives from a human donor with multiple sclerosis. J is TRBJ2-1 and V is TRBV19, with D uncertain. The sequencing sample was made of CD8+ T cells from PBMCs. CDR3 DNA sequence: TGTGCCAGTAGTATAGCGCAGTACAATGAGCAGTTCTTC. Protein: CASSIAQYNEQFF.